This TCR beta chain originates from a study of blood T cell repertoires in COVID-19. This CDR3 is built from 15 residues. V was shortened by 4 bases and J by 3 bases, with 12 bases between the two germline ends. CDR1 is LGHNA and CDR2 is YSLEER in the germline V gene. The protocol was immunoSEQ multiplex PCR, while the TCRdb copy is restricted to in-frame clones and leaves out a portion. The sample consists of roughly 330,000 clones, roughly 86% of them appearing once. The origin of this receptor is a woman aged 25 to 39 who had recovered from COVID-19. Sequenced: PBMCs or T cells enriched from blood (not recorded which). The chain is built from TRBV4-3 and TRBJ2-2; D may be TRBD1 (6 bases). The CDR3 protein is CASSPRTAYTGELFF. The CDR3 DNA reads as TGCGCCAGCAGCCCTCGGACAGCTTACACCGGGGAGCTGTTTTTT.